Shown below are 5 T cell receptor beta chains from a single sample sequenced in a study of blood T cells in healthy people across ages. Alongside a J-beta primer mix, a sample-barcoded 5' primer served in a second PCR lasting roughly 7 to 11 cycles. TCRdb reprocessed the 5' RACE reads via MiXCR and lists one record per CDR3 protein. This table holds fewer than 900,000 distinct CDR3 sequences, about 40% found once. The sequencing sample was made of blood. These receptors all stem from a woman aged 60-75 years in good health.

This clonotype was seen at least ten times. The chain carries TRBV7-2 and TRBJ2-1; 8 bases map to TRBD1. The CDR3 length is 15 residues. Trimming at V came to 1 base and at J to 3 bases, leaving 2 bases not matched to a gene. CDR1 is SGHTA, CDR2 FQGNSA, per germline. CDR3 protein: CASSLGQGRYNEQFF. CDR3 nucleotides: TGTGCCAGCAGCTTAGGACAGGGGCGCTACAATGAGCAGTTCTTC.

This chain links TRBV6-5 with TRBJ2-7; D not certain. Germline-derived CDR1 and CDR2 are MNHEY and SVGAGI. The CDR3 extends over 13 amino acids. Trimming removed 7 bases at V and 2 bases at J, with 12 bases between. This CDR3 is CASTKQGTYEQYF. The CDR3 DNA follows: TGTGCCAGCACCAAACAAGGCACCTACGAGCAGTACTTC.

This clonotype appeared a single time. With a much larger clone just one base away, this may be a read error. The chain uses TRBV18 and TRBJ2-4; the D is unclear. CDR1 KGHSH and CDR2 LQKENI come from the germline V gene. The CDR3 runs to 13 residues. The CDR3 DNA reads TGTGCCAGCTCACGCCGTGAGCAAAACATTCGGTACTTC. It encodes CASSRREQNIRYF.

A word on this clonotype: At one end the junction does not follow the germline gene, possibly because of a read error. The chain carries TRBV15 and TRBJ2-6, with D possibly called TRBD1 or TRBD2 (5 bases each). The length of the CDR3 is 19 residues. Germline CDR1 and CDR2: LNHNV and YYDKDF (reference sequence). The CDR3 reads CATSRDLAGSSSGANALTF. The DNA of the CDR3 is TGTGCCACCAGCAGAGATCTGGCGGGCTCAAGCTCTGGGGCCAACGCCCTGACTTTC. The full variable domain, with the rest looked up from reference TRBV15 and TRBJ2-6, is DAMVIQNPRYQVTQFGKPVTLSCSQTLNHNVMYWYQQKSSQAPKLLFHYYDKDFNNEADTPDNFQSRRPNTSFCFLDIRSPGLGDTAMYLCATSRDLAGSSSGANALTFGAGSRLTVL.

The V and J genes are TRBV9 and TRBJ1-6; tentative D call: TRBD1 (6 bases). The germline gives CDR1 SGDLS, CDR2 YYNGEE. The CDR3 consists of 14 residues. V lost 0 bases, J lost 9 bases, and 10 bases lay in between. The CDR3 sequence is CASSVEQGRSPLHF. The DNA of the CDR3 is TGTGCCAGCAGCGTAGAACAGGGACGTTCACCCCTCCACTTT.